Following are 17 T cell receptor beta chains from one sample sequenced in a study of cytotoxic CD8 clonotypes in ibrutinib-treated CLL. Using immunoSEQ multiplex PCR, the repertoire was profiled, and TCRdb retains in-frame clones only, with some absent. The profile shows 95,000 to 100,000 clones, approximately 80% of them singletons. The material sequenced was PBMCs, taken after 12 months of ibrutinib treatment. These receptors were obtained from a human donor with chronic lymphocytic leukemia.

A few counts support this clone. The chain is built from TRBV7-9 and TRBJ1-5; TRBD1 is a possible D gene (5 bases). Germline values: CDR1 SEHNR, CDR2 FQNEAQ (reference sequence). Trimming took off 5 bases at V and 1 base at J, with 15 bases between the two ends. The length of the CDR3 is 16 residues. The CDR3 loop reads CASSRVQGGSNQPQHF. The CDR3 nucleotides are TGTGCCAGCAGCCGGGTCCAGGGCGGGAGCAATCAGCCCCAGCATTTT.

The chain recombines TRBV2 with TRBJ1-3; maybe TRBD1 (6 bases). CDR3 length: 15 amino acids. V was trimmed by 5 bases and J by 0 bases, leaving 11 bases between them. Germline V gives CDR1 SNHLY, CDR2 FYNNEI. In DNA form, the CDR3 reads TGTGCCAGCAGTTTCACAGGGAGCTCTGGAAACACCATATATTTT. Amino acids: CASSFTGSSGNTIYF.

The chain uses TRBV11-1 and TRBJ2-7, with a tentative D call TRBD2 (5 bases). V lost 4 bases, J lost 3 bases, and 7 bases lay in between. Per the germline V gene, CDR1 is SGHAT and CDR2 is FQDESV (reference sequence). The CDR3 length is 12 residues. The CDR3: CASSSRGYEQYF. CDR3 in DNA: TGTGCCAGCAGCTCCCGGGGCTACGAGCAGTACTTC.

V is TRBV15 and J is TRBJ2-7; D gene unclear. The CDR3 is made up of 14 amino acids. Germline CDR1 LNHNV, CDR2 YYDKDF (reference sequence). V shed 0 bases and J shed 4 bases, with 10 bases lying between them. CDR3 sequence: CATSRDLSKYEQYF. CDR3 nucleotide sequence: TGTGCCACCAGCAGAGATCTTTCCAAGTACGAGCAGTACTTC.

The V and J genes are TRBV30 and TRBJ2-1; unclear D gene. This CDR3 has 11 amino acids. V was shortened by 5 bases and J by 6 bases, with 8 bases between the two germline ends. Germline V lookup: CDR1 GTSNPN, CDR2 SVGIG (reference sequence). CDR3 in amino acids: CAWQAINEQFF. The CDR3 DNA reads TGTGCCTGGCAGGCGATCAATGAGCAGTTCTTC.

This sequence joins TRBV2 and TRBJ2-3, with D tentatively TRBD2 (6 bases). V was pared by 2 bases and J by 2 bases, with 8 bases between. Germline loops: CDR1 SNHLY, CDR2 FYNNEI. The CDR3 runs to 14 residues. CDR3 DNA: TGTGCCAGCAGTGAACTAGCGATCACAGATACGCAGTATTTT. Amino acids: CASSELAITDTQYF.

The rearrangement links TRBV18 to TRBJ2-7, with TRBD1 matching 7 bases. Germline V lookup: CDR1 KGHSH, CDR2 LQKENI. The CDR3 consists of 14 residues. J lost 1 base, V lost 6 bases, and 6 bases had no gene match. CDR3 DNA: TGTGCCAGCTCGCCCGGGACAGTTTCCTACGAGCAGTACTTC. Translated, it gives CASSPGTVSYEQYF.

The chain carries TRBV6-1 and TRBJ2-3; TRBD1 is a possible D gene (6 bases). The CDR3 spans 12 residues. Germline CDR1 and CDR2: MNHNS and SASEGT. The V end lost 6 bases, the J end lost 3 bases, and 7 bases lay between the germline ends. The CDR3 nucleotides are TGTGCCAGCAGGGGGACAACAGATACGCAGTATTTT. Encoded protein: CASRGTTDTQYF.

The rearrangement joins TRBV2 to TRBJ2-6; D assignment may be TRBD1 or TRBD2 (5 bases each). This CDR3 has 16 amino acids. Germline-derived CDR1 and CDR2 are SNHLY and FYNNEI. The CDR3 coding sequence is TGTGCGACCAGAGGGCAGGGCACCTCTGGGGCCAACGTCCTGACTTTC. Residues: CATRGQGTSGANVLTF.

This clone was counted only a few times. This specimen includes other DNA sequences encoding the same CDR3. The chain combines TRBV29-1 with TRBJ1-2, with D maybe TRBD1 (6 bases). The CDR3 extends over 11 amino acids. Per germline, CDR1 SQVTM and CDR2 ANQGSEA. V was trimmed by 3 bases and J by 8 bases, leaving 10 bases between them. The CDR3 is CSVDGGEGYTF. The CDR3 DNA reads TGCAGCGTTGATGGGGGCGAAGGCTACACCTTC.

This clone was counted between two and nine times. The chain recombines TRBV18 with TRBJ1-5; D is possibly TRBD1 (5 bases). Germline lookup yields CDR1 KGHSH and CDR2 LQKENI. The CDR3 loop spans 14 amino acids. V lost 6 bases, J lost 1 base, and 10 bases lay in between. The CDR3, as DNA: TGTGCCAGCTCCCGGGACGGGAGCAATCAGCCCCAGCATTTT. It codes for CASSRDGSNQPQHF.

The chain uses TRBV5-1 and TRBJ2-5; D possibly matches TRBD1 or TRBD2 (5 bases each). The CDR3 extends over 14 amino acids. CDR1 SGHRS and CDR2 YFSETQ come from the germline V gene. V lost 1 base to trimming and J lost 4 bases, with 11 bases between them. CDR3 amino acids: CASSLNGAGETQYF. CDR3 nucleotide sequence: TGCGCCAGCAGCTTGAACGGGGCCGGAGAGACCCAGTACTTC.

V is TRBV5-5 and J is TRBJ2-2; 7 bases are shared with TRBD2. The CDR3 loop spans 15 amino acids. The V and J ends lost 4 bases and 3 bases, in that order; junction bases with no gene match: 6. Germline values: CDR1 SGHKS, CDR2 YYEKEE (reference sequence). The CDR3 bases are TGTGCCAGCAGCAAAGGGACTACCCACACCGGGGAGCTGTTTTTT. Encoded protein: CASSKGTTHTGELFF.

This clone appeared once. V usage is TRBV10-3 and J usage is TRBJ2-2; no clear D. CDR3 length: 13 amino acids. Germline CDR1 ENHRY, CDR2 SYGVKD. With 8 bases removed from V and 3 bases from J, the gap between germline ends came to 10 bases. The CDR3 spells CAIRGRDTGELFF. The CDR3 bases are TGTGCCATCCGCGGACGCGACACCGGGGAGCTGTTTTTT.

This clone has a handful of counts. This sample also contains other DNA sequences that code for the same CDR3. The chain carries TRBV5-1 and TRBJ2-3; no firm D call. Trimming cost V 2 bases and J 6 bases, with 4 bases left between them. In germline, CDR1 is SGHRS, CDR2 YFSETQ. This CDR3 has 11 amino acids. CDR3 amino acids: CASSLADTQYF. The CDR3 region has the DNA TGCGCCAGCAGCTTAGCGGATACGCAGTATTTT.

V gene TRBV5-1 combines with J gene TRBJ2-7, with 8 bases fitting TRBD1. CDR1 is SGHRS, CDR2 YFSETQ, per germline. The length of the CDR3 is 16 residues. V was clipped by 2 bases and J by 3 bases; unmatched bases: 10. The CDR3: CASSLGSGGPIYEQYF. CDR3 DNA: TGCGCCAGCAGCTTAGGGTCAGGGGGCCCAATCTACGAGCAGTACTTC.

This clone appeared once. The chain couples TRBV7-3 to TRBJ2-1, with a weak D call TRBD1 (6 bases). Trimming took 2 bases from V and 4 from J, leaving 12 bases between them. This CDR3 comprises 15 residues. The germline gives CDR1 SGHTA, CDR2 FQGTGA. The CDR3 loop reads CASSLAFGQYNEQFF. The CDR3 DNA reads TGTGCCAGCAGCTTAGCATTCGGACAGTACAATGAGCAGTTCTTC.